These T cell receptor beta chains were read from a single sample in a study of cytomegalovirus exposure and HLA in healthy donors. Data came from immunoSEQ multiplex PCR; TCRdb stores just in-frame clones and leaves some out. The sample records approximately 160,000 clones, roughly nine tenths being singletons. Sample: PBMCs. The source of these receptors is a woman under 30 in good health and CMV-seropositive. The CDR3 runs from the conserved cysteine through the conserved F or W. A D gene is named only where the DNA matches it firmly. Some rows mark clone size as missing; the rest say once, few, many or name a class of expanded clone.

TRBV28,-,TRBD1,TRBJ2-7,CATGTVTYEQYF,TGTGCCACCGGGACAGTGACCTACGAGCAGTACTTC
TRBV7-8,-,TRBD2,TRBJ2-7,CASSFTSGGYEQYF,TGTGCCAGCAGCTTCACGAGCGGGGGCTACGAGCAGTACTTC
TRBV4-3,-,-,TRBJ2-5,CASSQDHRGLAKQETQYF,TGCGCCAGCAGCCAAGATCACCGAGGGTTGGCGAAACAAGAGACCCAGTACTTC
TRBV19,-,TRBD1,TRBJ1-2,CASSIRGTDFSYGYTF,TGTGCCAGTAGTATCCGGGGGACAGATTTCAGCTATGGCTACACCTTC
TRBV9,-,TRBD2,TRBJ2-7,CASSPRAGGGEQYF,TGTGCCAGCAGCCCTAGAGCCGGGGGGGGCGAGCAGTACTTC
TRBV6-5,-,-,TRBJ2-1,CASTRDSGDEQFF,TGTGCCAGCACCAGGGATAGTGGAGATGAGCAGTTCTTC
TRBV5-4,-,-,TRBJ2-7,CASSLFGGSYEQYF,TGTGCCAGCAGCTTGTTTGGCGGATCCTACGAGCAGTACTTC
TRBV6-5,once,TRBD1,TRBJ2-7,CASSYGTGVRYEQYF,TGTGCCAGCAGTTACGGGACAGGGGTACGTTATGAGCAGTACTTC
TRBV9,few,-,TRBJ1-1,CASSVAQRTTKAFF,TGTGCCAGCAGCGTAGCCCAACGAACAACTAAAGCTTTCTTT
TRBV28,-,TRBD1,TRBJ2-7,CASRVTGRGQGGEQYF,TGTGCCAGCAGAGTTACCGGACGCGGACAGGGCGGGGAGCAGTACTTC
TRBV6-1,-,TRBD2,TRBJ2-5,CASSQGTSGPQETQYF,TGTGCCAGCAGTCAAGGGACTAGCGGGCCCCAAGAGACCCAGTACTTC
TRBV30,-,-,TRBJ1-4,CAWSVGVREKLFF,TGTGCCTGGAGTGTCGGGGTTCGGGAAAAACTGTTTTTT
TRBV30,-,-,TRBJ2-7,CAWSVTGWSDEQYF,TGTGCCTGGAGTGTTACCGGGTGGTCCGACGAGCAGTACTTC
TRBV11-2,-,TRBD2,TRBJ2-6,CASSLAAGTTGANVLTF,TGTGCCAGCAGCTTAGCCGCCGGGACTACTGGGGCCAACGTCCTGACTTTC
TRBV19,-,-,TRBJ1-1,CASSIVSGNTEAFF,TGTGCCAGTAGTATCGTTTCAGGGAACACTGAAGCTTTCTTT
TRBV4-3,-,-,TRBJ2-7,CASSQAFGGSEQYF,TGCGCCAGCAGCCAAGCCTTTGGCGGCTCGGAGCAGTACTTC
TRBV5-6,-,TRBD1,TRBJ2-5,CASSLVGQGPGETQYF,TGTGCCAGCAGCTTGGTGGGACAGGGGCCTGGGGAGACCCAGTACTTC
TRBV10-3,-,-,TRBJ2-1,CAISESRQKEQFF,TGTGCCATCAGTGAGTCGAGGCAAAAAGAGCAGTTCTTC
TRBV29-1,-,TRBD1,TRBJ1-2,CSAWTGGNYGYTF,TGCAGCGCCTGGACAGGGGGCAACTATGGCTACACCTTC
TRBV14,-,-,TRBJ2-1,CASSPGKMPLYNEQFF,TGTGCCAGCAGCCCGGGGAAGATGCCGCTTTACAATGAGCAGTTCTTC
TRBV6-1,-,-,TRBJ2-3,CASSEGGSTDTQYF,TGTGCCAGCAGTGAAGGCGGGAGCACAGATACGCAGTATTTT
TRBV18,-,TRBD2,TRBJ2-3,CASSPRPPSSGRASADTQYF,TGTGCCAGCTCACCCCGACCACCGTCTAGCGGGAGGGCCAGCGCAGATACGCAGTATTTT
TRBV5-1,-,TRBD1,TRBJ1-2,CASRSAGTGGFGYTF,TGCGCCAGCAGATCCGCCGGGACAGGGGGCTTTGGCTACACCTTC
TRBV7-9,-,TRBD1,TRBJ2-7,CASSGSLGDRDYEQYF,TGTGCCAGCAGCGGTTCCCTAGGGGACAGGGACTACGAGCAGTACTTC
TRBV25-1,-,-,TRBJ2-5,CASSETRETQYF,TGTGCCAGCAGTGAAACGAGGGAGACCCAGTACTTC
TRBV5-4,-,TRBD2,TRBJ2-3,CASSLAATSGSSDTQYF,TGTGCCAGCAGCTTGGCGGCGACTAGCGGGAGTTCAGATACGCAGTATTTT
TRBV7-6,-,-,TRBJ2-2,CASSLVSPTGELFF,TGTGCCAGCAGCTTAGTCAGTCCTACCGGGGAGCTGTTTTTT
TRBV18,-,TRBD1,TRBJ2-7,CASSSTGTGAVAVYF,TGTGCCAGCTCATCAACCGGGACAGGGGCCGTTGCGGTGTACTTC
TRBV5-1,-,TRBD1,TRBJ2-7,CASSYDRGHSYEQYF,TGCGCCAGCAGCTACGACAGGGGCCACTCCTACGAGCAGTACTTC
TRBV27,few,-,TRBJ2-7,CASSTVGKEDEQYF,TGTGCCAGCAGCACAGTGGGTAAGGAGGACGAGCAGTACTTC
TRBV30,-,-,TRBJ2-7,CAWSWLSYEQYF,TGTGCCTGGTCATGGCTGTCCTACGAGCAGTACTTC